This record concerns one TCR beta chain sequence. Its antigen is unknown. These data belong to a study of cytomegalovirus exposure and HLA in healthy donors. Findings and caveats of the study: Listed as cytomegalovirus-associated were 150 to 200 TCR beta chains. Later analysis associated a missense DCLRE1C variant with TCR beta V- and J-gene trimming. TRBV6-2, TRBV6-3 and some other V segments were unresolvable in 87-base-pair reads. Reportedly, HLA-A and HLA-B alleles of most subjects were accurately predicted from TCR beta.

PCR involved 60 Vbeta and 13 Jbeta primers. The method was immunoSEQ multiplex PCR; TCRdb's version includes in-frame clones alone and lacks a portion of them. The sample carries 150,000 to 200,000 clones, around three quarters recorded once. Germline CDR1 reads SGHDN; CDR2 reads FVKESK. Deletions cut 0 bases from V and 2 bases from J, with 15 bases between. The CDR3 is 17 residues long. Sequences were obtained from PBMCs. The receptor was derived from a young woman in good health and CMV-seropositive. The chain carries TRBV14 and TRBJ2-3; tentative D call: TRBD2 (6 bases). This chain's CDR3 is CASSQDWGGAITDTQYF. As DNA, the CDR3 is TGTGCCAGCAGCCAAGACTGGGGCGGGGCGATCACAGATACGCAGTATTTT.